What follows are 12 T cell receptor beta chains derived from one specimen sequenced in a study of T-cell reconstitution after alpha-beta-depleted transplantation in children. Preparation of the TCRbeta library involved a method that used unique molecular identifiers. One entry per CDR3 protein, called by TCRdb with MiXCR from the PCR reads. This sample has just under 350,000 distinct CDR3 sequences, with 15% to 20% found just once. This sample comprised PBMCs, mostly from graft donor cells, obtained 360 days after TCRalphabeta/CD19-depleted stem cell transplant. These receptor sequences come from a male patient aged 2-15 years who had a stem cell transplant for acute lymphoblastic leukemia, so the T cells may come from the graft donor.

The rearrangement links TRBV6-2 or TRBV6-3 to TRBJ2-7, with D uncertain. V was shortened by 1 base and J by 2 bases, with 9 bases between the two germline ends. This CDR3 is 14 amino acids long. CDR1 and CDR2 (germline): MNHEY, SVGEGT. CDR3 nucleotide sequence: TGTGCCAGCAGTTACTGGGGTGAGACCTACGAGCAGTACTTC. Its translation is CASSYWGETYEQYF.

The genes are TRBV13 and TRBJ2-7, with TRBD1 matching 7 bases. CDR3 size: 12 residues. The germline V gene encodes CDR1 PRHDT and CDR2 FYEKMQ (reference sequence). The V gene end was trimmed by 5 bases and the J gene end by 10 bases; junction bases not matched to a gene: 8. In nucleotides, the CDR3 is TGTGCCAGCAGCGTCCTCGGACAGGAACAGTACTTC. This sequence encodes CASSVLGQEQYF.

The chain uses TRBV11-2 and TRBJ2-3, with a weak D call TRBD1 (6 bases). The ends were cut back, 1 base at V and 1 base at J, with 9 bases in the middle. Looked up from germline, CDR1 is SGHAT and CDR2 is FQNNGV. This CDR3 is 15 amino acids long. CDR3 protein: CASSLGRTGTDTQYF. CDR3 nucleotide sequence: TGTGCCAGCAGCTTAGGGCGGACAGGCACAGATACGCAGTATTTT.

This clonotype was detected ten times or more. The gene calls are TRBV6-5 and TRBJ2-7, with 8 bases matching TRBD2. The trim removed 0 bases at V and 4 bases at J, leaving 5 bases unmatched. Germline CDR1 and CDR2: MNHEY and SVGAGI. The CDR3 runs 15 residues. This chain's CDR3 is CASSYSAGVGYEQYF. The DNA of the CDR3 is TGTGCCAGCAGTTACTCAGCGGGAGTGGGTTACGAGCAGTACTTC.

The chain joins TRBV30 to TRBJ2-5, with 7 nucleotides matching TRBD2. CDR3 size: 12 residues. CDR1 and CDR2 from the germline V gene are GTSNPN and SVGIG (reference sequence). The ends lost 4 bases at V and 1 base at J; junction bases unmatched: 0. The CDR3 DNA reads as TGTGCCTGGACTAGCGGCCAAGAGACCCAGTACTTC. This codes for CAWTSGQETQYF.

This clonotype showed up many times. The chain links TRBV5-1 to TRBJ2-2; D gene uncertain. The germline V gene has CDR1 SGHRS and CDR2 YFSETQ. The CDR3 runs to 17 residues. The V gene lost 4 bases and the J gene lost 6 bases, with 22 bases spanning the gap. In DNA form, the CDR3 reads TGCGCCAGCAGCCCCCCAGTAGGGCAACCCCGCGCCGGGGAGCTGTTTTTT. Its protein product is CASSPPVGQPRAGELFF.

The chain uses TRBV10-1 and TRBJ2-3, with 8 bases that match TRBD1. Germline CDR1 and CDR2: WNHNN and SYGVQD (reference sequence). This CDR3 comprises 15 residues. V shed 5 bases and J 2 bases; nucleotides not matched to a gene: 6. The CDR3 nucleotides read TGCGCCAGCAGTACGGACAGGGTGGTCACAGATACGCAGTATTTT. Amino acids: CASSTDRVVTDTQYF.

This clonotype came up a few times. The chain recombines TRBV13 with TRBJ2-3; no reliable D call. Trimming pared 7 bases from V and 0 bases from J, leaving 20 bases between. This CDR3 spans 17 amino acids. The germline CDR1 and CDR2 sequences are PRHDT and FYEKMQ (reference sequence). CDR3 residues: CASTELSLLSSTDTQYF. CDR3 DNA sequence: TGTGCCAGCACCGAGTTGTCCCTTCTTTCTAGCACAGATACGCAGTATTTT.

The rearrangement joins TRBV2 to TRBJ1-6, with 7 bases lining up with TRBD1. The germline V gene has CDR1 SNHLY and CDR2 FYNNEI. J gave up 8 bases and V 5 bases, and 6 bases lay outside the gene matches. This CDR3 spans 14 amino acids. CDR3 loop: CASSKRDSDSPLHF. CDR3 sequence (DNA): TGTGCCAGCAGTAAACGGGACAGTGATTCACCCCTCCACTTT.

This clonotype appeared a single time. The chain has TRBV27 and TRBJ2-6; D gene ambiguous. The CDR3 consists of 15 residues. Germline lookup yields CDR1 MNHEY and CDR2 SMNVEV (reference sequence). V lost 6 bases and J 0 bases, leaving 9 bases between the germline ends. As DNA, the CDR3 is TGTGCCAGCAGCCGTGACGACTCTGGGGCCAACGTCCTGACTTTC. It is translated as CASSRDDSGANVLTF.

In its sample, this clonotype was seen a few times. This chain joins TRBV6-5 and TRBJ2-7; D is perhaps TRBD1 or TRBD2 (5 bases each). In germline, CDR1 is MNHEY, CDR2 SVGAGI. Trimming removed 4 bases from V and 4 bases from J, with 23 bases in between. This CDR3 contains 17 residues. CDR3 DNA: TGTGCCAGCAGTTTTCACCCATGGGGGAGTGCCCTTTACGAGCAGTACTTC. Translated: CASSFHPWGSALYEQYF.

This chain joins TRBV7-3 and TRBJ2-1; the match to TRBD2 covers 8 bases. The V segment lost 2 bases and the J segment 2 bases; nucleotides outside the gene matches: 2. The CDR3 is 15 amino acids. Germline-derived CDR1 and CDR2 are SGHTA and FQGTGA. Here the CDR3 DNA reads TGTGCCAGCAGCTTAGACGGGAGGGCCTACAATGAGCAGTTCTTC. Translating gives CASSLDGRAYNEQFF.